This TCR beta chain was obtained from a study of blood T cell repertoires in COVID-19. In the original processing: Quantification of nucleated cells was approximated via reference gene primer amplification. Here immunoSEQ multiplex PCR was the method, and the copy in TCRdb shows in-frame clones only, minus some. Clonal size and the V and J genes are those of that table, whereas D and trimming came from the DNA. The data contain approximately 110,000 clones, around 84% of them singletons. The CDR3 has 11 residues. Trimming cost V 5 bases and J 8 bases, with 7 bases left between them. Germline V gene lookup returns CDR1 GTSNPN and CDR2 SVGIG (reference sequence).

The V and J genes are TRBV30 and TRBJ1-6; D is undetermined. The TCR sequence derives from a human donor in a cohort sampled during active COVID-19. Sequenced sample: peripheral blood. The CDR3 loop is CAWERDSPLHF. The DNA for the CDR3 is TGTGCCTGGGAACGGGATTCACCCCTCCACTTT.